These T cell receptor beta chains were read from a single sample in a study of blood T cell repertoires in COVID-19. Profiled with immunoSEQ multiplex PCR; TCRdb holds only in-frame clones, not every one. The data hold some 100,000 clones, with more than 70% observed a single time. The sequencing sample was made of peripheral blood. The source is a human donor in a cohort sampled during active COVID-19. Both conserved end residues are part of each CDR3. The order of the fields is J gene, D gene, clone size, V gene, CDR3 DNA, CDR3 protein. A D gene is named only where the DNA matches it firmly. A row's size may be missing; if present it is once, few, many or a size class.

TRBJ2-3 - once TRBV21-1 TGTGCCAGCAGTGCGGGGCTTCGGGCGGATACGCAGTATTTT CASSAGLRADTQYF
TRBJ2-6 - - TRBV3-1/TRBV3-2 TGTGCCAGCAGCCCAGGCCGGCGGGGCCTCTCTGGGGCCAACGTCCTGACTTTC CASSPGRRGLSGANVLTF
TRBJ2-5 - once TRBV4-3 TGCGCCAGCAGCCGGGAGACTTCTCAAGAGACCCAGTACTTC CASSRETSQETQYF
TRBJ2-1 TRBD1 - TRBV19 TGTGCCAGTGCCCCGACGGGACAGGGTCGGGATGAGCAGTTCTTC CASAPTGQGRDEQFF
TRBJ2-7 TRBD1 - TRBV5-6 TGTGCCAGCAGCTTGTGGGACAGGGCTAGATCCTACGAGCAGTACTTC CASSLWDRARSYEQYF
TRBJ2-6 - - TRBV7-2 TGTGCCAGCAGCGCGCCGGGCAGGGGACCCTCTGGGGCCAACGTCCTGACTTTC CASSAPGRGPSGANVLTF
TRBJ2-7 TRBD1 few TRBV5-1 TGCGCCAGCAGCTGGGACAGCTCCTACGAGCAGTACTTC CASSWDSSYEQYF
TRBJ1-2 TRBD1 - TRBV3-1/TRBV3-2 TGTGCCAGCAGCTCCCGGGACAGGGCCTCTGCTTATGGCTACACCTTC CASSSRDRASAYGYTF
TRBJ1-4 - once TRBV15 TGTGCCACCAGCAGTTACAATAATGAAAAACTGTTTTTT CATSSYNNEKLFF
TRBJ1-1 TRBD1 - TRBV5-6 TGTGCCAGCAGCTTCCCGGGACAGGCGCAGACTGAAGCTTTCTTT CASSFPGQAQTEAFF
TRBJ2-7 TRBD2 - TRBV5-4 TGTGCCAGCAGCGGTACTAGCGACAAGACCACCTACGAGCAGTACTTC CASSGTSDKTTYEQYF
TRBJ1-2 TRBD1 once TRBV5-3 TGTGCCAGAAGCGACGGACAGGTTGGCCTTATCTATGGCTACACCTTC CARSDGQVGLIYGYTF
TRBJ2-1 TRBD2 - TRBV10-3 TGTGCCATCAGTGAGACTTTAGCGGGCCCCAAGACGCATGAGCAGTTCTTC CAISETLAGPKTHEQFF
TRBJ2-7 TRBD1 - TRBV7-9 TGTGCCAGCAGCTTGCTGACAGGGGGCAAAGACGAGCAGTACTTC CASSLLTGGKDEQYF
TRBJ2-3 TRBD1 - TRBV9 TGTGCCAGCAGCGCCCGGGACAGAAACACAGATACGCAGTATTTT CASSARDRNTDTQYF
TRBJ1-2 TRBD1 - TRBV18 TGTGCCAGCTCACCACTTCCCCAGGGGGCTCTCCACTATGGCTACACCTTC CASSPLPQGALHYGYTF
TRBJ1-1 - - TRBV5-1 TGCGCCAGCAGCCTTTATGCGGATTCGAACACTGAAGCTTTCTTT CASSLYADSNTEAFF
TRBJ2-3 TRBD2 - TRBV6-2/TRBV6-3 TGTGCCAGCAGTTATACCCGAGCGGGAGGGCCGGATACGCAGTATTTT CASSYTRAGGPDTQYF
TRBJ2-7 TRBD1 - TRBV5-8 TGTGCCAGCAGCCGTGGACAGGGACCCTACGAGCAGTACTTC CASSRGQGPYEQYF